This TCR beta chain appears in the sequencing data of a study of cytotoxic CD8 clonotypes in ibrutinib-treated CLL. Across the whole study: Patients attained about 25 partial and 2 complete responses; at median about 70 months, around 15 remained remitted while about twelve progressed. The samples contained 255,043 productive templates on average. They also contained an average of roughly 99,000 productive rearrangements.

Trimming removed 10 bases at V and 4 bases at J, with 16 bases between. CDR1 MGHRA and CDR2 YSYEKL come from the germline V gene. This CDR3 comprises 13 residues. Here immunoSEQ multiplex PCR was the method, and the copy in TCRdb shows in-frame clones only, minus some. The sample shows 76,000 or so clones, roughly 80% of them seen only once. Study conclusions and caveats: Having risen at ibrutinib response, clonality had fallen back toward baseline by progression.

Remarks on this clone: Its antigen is unknown.

From cryopreserved PBMCs came roughly 1.8 micrograms of genomic DNA used for TCR beta libraries. This receptor was identified in a human donor with chronic lymphocytic leukemia. The genes are TRBV4-1 and TRBJ1-1; possibly TRBD1 for D (6 bases). Sequencing was performed on PBMCs, taken after 24 months of ibrutinib treatment. Here the CDR3 DNA reads TGCGCCACCAGAGGAGGGGGAGGCACTGAAGCTTTCTTT. It encodes CATRGGGGTEAFF.